This is a list of T cell receptor beta chains from one sample in a study of PD-1 blockade in classical Hodgkin lymphoma. Only in-frame clones appear in the TCRdb table, and some are missing; sequencing was by immunoSEQ multiplex PCR. The table lists about 11,000 clones, less than 80% of them singletons. Sequencing was performed on peripheral blood mononuclear cells (PBMCs), taken at baseline. These TCRs come from a human donor with classical Hodgkin lymphoma. CDR3s include the opening cysteine and the closing phenylalanine or tryptophan. The order of the fields is D gene, J gene, clone size, V gene, CDR3 protein, CDR3 DNA. The D gene is left open where the match is weak. Size is stated for part of the rows, as once, few or many counts, or as a class when the clone is expanded.

>TRBD1|TRBJ2-5|-|TRBV28
CASTLTGGETQYF
TGTGCCAGCACCCTCACAGGGGGAGAGACCCAGTACTTC
>-|TRBJ2-5|-|TRBV4-1
CASSQVTGSSETQYF
TGCGCCAGCAGCCAAGTAACAGGTAGTTCGGAGACCCAGTACTTC
>TRBD2|TRBJ2-3|-|TRBV7-2
CASSPGLATNTQYF
TGTGCCAGCAGCCCGGGACTAGCTACGAATACGCAGTATTTT
>-|TRBJ1-2|-|TRBV6-5
CASRRQMTNYGYTF
TGTGCCAGCAGGCGACAGATGACTAACTATGGCTACACCTTC
>TRBD1|TRBJ2-5|-|TRBV10-3
CAIGGTGGETQYF
TGTGCCATTGGCGGAACAGGGGGAGAGACCCAGTACTTC
>-|TRBJ2-5|-|TRBV9
CASSVVSGLRETQYF
TGTGCCAGCAGCGTAGTGTCAGGATTGCGAGAGACCCAGTACTTC
>-|TRBJ1-1|-|TRBV6-5
CASSPNRYEAFF
TGTGCCAGCAGTCCAAACAGATATGAAGCTTTCTTT
>-|TRBJ1-2|-|TRBV4-1
CASSRRTEEAYGYTF
TGCGCCAGCAGCCGCCGGACGGAAGAGGCGTATGGCTACACCTTC
>TRBD1|TRBJ1-1|once|TRBV28
CASSLGTGTATEAFF
TGTGCCAGCAGTTTGGGGACAGGGACGGCCACTGAAGCTTTCTTT
>TRBD2|TRBJ2-7|-|TRBV2
CASSSTSGSYEQYF
TGTGCCAGCAGTTCGACTAGCGGCTCCTACGAGCAGTACTTC
>-|TRBJ2-6|-|TRBV5-1
CASRSRFTKSGQRPDF
TGCGCCAGCCGTAGCCGGTTCACAAAGTCGGGCCAACGTCCTGACTTC
>-|TRBJ2-3|once|TRBV10-3
CATVNTGSSDTQYF
TGTGCCACCGTAAATACAGGGTCGTCAGATACGCAGTATTTT
>-|TRBJ1-1|-|TRBV11-3
CASSLDGANTEAFF
TGTGCCAGCAGCTTAGATGGGGCGAACACTGAAGCTTTCTTT
>-|TRBJ1-1|-|TRBV5-1
CASSLADGCNTEAFF
TGCGCCAGCAGCTTGGCGGATGGGTGCAACACTGAAGCTTTCTTT
>TRBD2|TRBJ2-3|-|TRBV4-3
CASSQMGAGGPSNTQYF
TGCGCCAGCAGCCAAATGGGGGCGGGGGGGCCGAGTAATACGCAGTATTTT
>-|TRBJ2-5|once|TRBV6-6
CASSSGQFQETQYF
TGTGCCAGCAGTTCTGGACAGTTCCAAGAGACCCAGTACTTC
>-|TRBJ1-5|-|TRBV27
CASSPTQDRRYSNQPQHF
TGTGCCAGCAGCCCGACCCAGGACAGAAGATATAGCAATCAGCCCCAGCATTTT
>-|TRBJ2-3|-|TRBV6-9
CASSPDSPFTDTQYF
TGTGCCAGCAGTCCAGACAGCCCGTTCACAGATACGCAGTATTTT
>TRBD1|TRBJ1-1|-|TRBV5-1
CASSESDRGVAEAFF
TGCGCCAGCAGCGAATCGGACAGGGGCGTAGCTGAAGCTTTCTTT
>TRBD2|TRBJ2-3|-|TRBV19
CASSHPGTRRPGDTQYF
TGTGCCAGTAGTCACCCCGGGACTAGGAGGCCGGGAGATACGCAGTATTTT
>-|TRBJ2-7|-|TRBV6-5
CASSYEMSSYEQYF
TGTGCCAGCAGTTATGAGATGAGCTCCTACGAGCAGTACTTC
>-|TRBJ1-1|-|TRBV9
CASSVGLGGGGGTEAFF
TGTGCCAGCAGCGTAGGTCTCGGGGGCGGAGGAGGAACTGAAGCTTTCTTT
>-|TRBJ1-5|-|TRBV5-5
CASSFSQGNQPQHF
TGTGCCAGCAGCTTTTCGCAGGGCAATCAGCCCCAGCATTTT
>TRBD1|TRBJ1-1|-|TRBV28
CASSLYYRGLNTEAFF
TGTGCCAGCAGTTTATACTACAGGGGTCTGAACACTGAAGCTTTCTTT
>TRBD1|TRBJ1-2|few|TRBV6-6
CASSRGQGGGGYTF
TGTGCCAGCAGTCGGGGACAGGGTGGAGGTGGCTACACCTTC
>TRBD1|TRBJ2-7|-|TRBV5-6
CASSKQGPRDEQYF
TGTGCCAGCAGCAAACAGGGGCCTCGGGACGAGCAGTACTTC
>TRBD1|TRBJ1-1|-|TRBV5-6
CASSLPQGAEAFF
TGTGCCAGCAGCTTGCCACAGGGGGCTGAAGCTTTCTTT
>TRBD2|TRBJ2-1|-|TRBV11-2
CASSPGGLAGIYNEQFF
TGTGCCAGCAGCCCAGGGGGACTAGCGGGCATTTACAATGAGCAGTTCTTC
>-|TRBJ1-4|-|TRBV28
CASSQGTGTTNEKLFF
TGTGCCAGCAGCCAAGGAACAGGGACAACTAATGAAAAACTGTTTTTT
>-|TRBJ2-5|-|TRBV6-5
CASKLSWGVQETQYF
TGTGCCAGCAAGCTGAGCTGGGGGGTACAAGAGACCCAGTACTTC
>TRBD2|TRBJ2-2|-|TRBV7-6
CASSFRTGGTGELFF
TGTGCCAGCAGCTTCCGGACGGGAGGCACCGGGGAGCTGTTTTTT
>-|TRBJ2-5|few|TRBV19
CASSGGTTQETQYF
TGTGCCAGTAGTGGCGGGACAACACAAGAGACCCAGTACTTC
>-|TRBJ1-2|-|TRBV6-6
CASRGGYGYTF
TGTGCCAGCAGAGGAGGTTATGGCTACACCTTC
>-|TRBJ2-2|-|TRBV5-1
CASSWSRTGELFF
TGCGCCAGCAGCTGGTCGAGAACCGGGGAGCTGTTTTTT
>TRBD1|TRBJ1-2|-|TRBV9
CASSRQGDASGYGYTF
TGTGCCAGCAGTAGACAGGGGGATGCATCGGGGTATGGCTACACCTTC
>-|TRBJ1-4|few|TRBV10-1
CASSESRAMKLFF
TGCGCCAGCAGTGAGTCCAGGGCAATGAAACTGTTTTTT
>-|TRBJ2-2|few|TRBV7-3
CASSRSTGELFF
TGTGCCAGCAGCAGAAGCACCGGGGAGCTGTTTTTT
>-|TRBJ1-4|-|TRBV6-5
CASSYRAHEKLFF
TGTGCCAGCAGTTACAGGGCTCATGAAAAACTGTTTTTT
>-|TRBJ1-2|-|TRBV7-2
CASSLQSAGARGYTF
TGTGCCAGCAGCCTCCAATCCGCAGGGGCTCGAGGCTACACCTTC
>-|TRBJ1-2|-|TRBV11-3
CASSLANYGYTF
TGTGCCAGCAGCTTAGCTAACTATGGCTACACCTTC
>-|TRBJ1-2|-|TRBV7-8
CASSLGGGAYGYTF
TGTGCCAGCAGCCTCGGCGGGGGAGCCTATGGCTACACCTTC
>TRBD2|TRBJ2-7|-|TRBV10-2
CASSASGGYEQYF
TGCGCCAGCAGTGCCAGCGGGGGTTACGAGCAGTACTTC
>TRBD2|TRBJ2-3|-|TRBV5-1
CASSSTSVGTDTQYF
TGCGCCAGCAGCTCGACTAGCGTTGGCACAGATACGCAGTATTTT
>TRBD1|TRBJ1-3|-|TRBV4-1
CASSQEGQGPGNTIYF
TGCGCCAGCAGCCAAGAGGGACAGGGACCTGGAAACACCATATATTTT